Sequencing of this T cell receptor (beta chain) was carried out in a study of blood T cells in healthy people across ages. The authors isolated at least 7 million PBMCs per sample. CDR1 and CDR2 from the germline V gene are LNHDA and SQIVND (reference sequence). CDR3 length equals 14 residues. V shed 8 bases and J shed 6 bases, with 19 bases lying between them. It was with a sample-barcoded 5' primer and a J-beta primer mix that a second PCR of roughly 6 to 11 cycles was run. TCRdb called the 5' RACE reads again in MiXCR, with one record for every CDR3 protein. The data contain some 850,000 distinct CDR3 sequences, roughly 26% of them singletons. The sample was also linked to a second study, of T cells of mothers and their children.

The sequenced material came from blood. This clonotype was sampled from a boy aged 5-17 years in good health. The chain uses TRBV19 and TRBJ1-1, with no clear D. Written as DNA, the CDR3 is TGTGCCAGTGTGACCGGGCGAATGGGCGCTGAAGCTTTCTTT. Translated: CASVTGRMGAEAFF.